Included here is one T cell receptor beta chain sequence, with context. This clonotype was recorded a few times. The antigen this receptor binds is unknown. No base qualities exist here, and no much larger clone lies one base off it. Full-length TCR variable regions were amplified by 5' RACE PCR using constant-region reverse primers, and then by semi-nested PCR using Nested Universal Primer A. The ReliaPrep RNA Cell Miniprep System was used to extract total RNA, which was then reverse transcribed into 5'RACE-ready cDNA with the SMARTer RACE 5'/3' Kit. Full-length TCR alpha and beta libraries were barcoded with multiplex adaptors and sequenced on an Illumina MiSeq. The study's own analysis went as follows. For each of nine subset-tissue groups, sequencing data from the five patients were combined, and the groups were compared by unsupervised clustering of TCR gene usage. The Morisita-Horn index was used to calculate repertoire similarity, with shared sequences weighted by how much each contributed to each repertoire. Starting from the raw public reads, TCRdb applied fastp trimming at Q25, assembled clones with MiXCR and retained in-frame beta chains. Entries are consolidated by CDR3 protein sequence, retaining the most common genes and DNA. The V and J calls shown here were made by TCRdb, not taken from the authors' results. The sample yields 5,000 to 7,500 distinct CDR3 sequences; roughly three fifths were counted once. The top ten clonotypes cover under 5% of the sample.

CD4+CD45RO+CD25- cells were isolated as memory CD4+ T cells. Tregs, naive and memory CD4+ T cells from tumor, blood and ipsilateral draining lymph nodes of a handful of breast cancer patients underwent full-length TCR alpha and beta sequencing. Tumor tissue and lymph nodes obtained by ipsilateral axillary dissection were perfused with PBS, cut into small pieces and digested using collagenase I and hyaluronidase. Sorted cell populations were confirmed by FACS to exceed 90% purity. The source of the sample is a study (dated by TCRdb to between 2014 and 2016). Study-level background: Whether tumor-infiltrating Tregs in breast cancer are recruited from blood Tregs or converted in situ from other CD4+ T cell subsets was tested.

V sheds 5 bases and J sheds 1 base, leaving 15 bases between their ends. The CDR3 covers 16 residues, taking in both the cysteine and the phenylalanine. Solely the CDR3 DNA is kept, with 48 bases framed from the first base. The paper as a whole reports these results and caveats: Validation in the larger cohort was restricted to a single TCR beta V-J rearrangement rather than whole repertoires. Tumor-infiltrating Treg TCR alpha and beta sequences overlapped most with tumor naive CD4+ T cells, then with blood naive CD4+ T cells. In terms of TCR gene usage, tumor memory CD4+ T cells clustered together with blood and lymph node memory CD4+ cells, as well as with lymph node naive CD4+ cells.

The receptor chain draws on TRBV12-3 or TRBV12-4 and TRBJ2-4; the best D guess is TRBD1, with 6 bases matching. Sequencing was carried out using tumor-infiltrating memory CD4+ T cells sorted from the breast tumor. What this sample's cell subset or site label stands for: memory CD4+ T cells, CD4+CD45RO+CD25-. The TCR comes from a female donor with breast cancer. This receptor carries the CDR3 CASSIQGRRAKNIQYF. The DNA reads TGTGCCAGCAGTATACAGGGCAGGAGGGCCAAAAACATTCAGTACTTC.